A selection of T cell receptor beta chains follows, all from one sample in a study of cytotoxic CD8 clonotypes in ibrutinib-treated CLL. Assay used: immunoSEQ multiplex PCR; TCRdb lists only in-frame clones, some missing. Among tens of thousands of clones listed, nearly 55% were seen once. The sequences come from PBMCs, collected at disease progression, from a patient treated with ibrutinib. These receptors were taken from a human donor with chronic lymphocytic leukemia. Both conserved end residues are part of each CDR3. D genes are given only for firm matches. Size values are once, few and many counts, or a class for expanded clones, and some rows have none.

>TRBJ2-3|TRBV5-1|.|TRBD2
CASSEGTSGGTDTQYF
TGCGCCAGCAGCGAAGGGACTAGCGGGGGCACAGATACGCAGTATTTT
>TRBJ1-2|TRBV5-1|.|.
CASTLGVADYGYTF
TGCGCCAGCACCCTTGGCGTGGCAGACTATGGCTACACCTTC
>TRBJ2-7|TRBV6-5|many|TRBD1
CASSYDRGYEQYF
TGTGCCAGCAGTTACGACAGGGGCTACGAGCAGTACTTC
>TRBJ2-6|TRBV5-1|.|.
CASSLTPAQANVLTF
TGCGCCAGCAGCCTGACACCTGCTCAGGCCAACGTCCTGACTTTC
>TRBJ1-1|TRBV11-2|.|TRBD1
CASSRDREAAFF
TGTGCCAGCAGCCGGGACAGGGAGGCAGCTTTCTTT
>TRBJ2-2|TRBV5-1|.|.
CASSHPGGREVVGGELFF
TGCGCCAGCAGCCACCCGGGGGGCCGGGAGGTTGTTGGCGGGGAGCTGTTTTTT
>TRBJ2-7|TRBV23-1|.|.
CASSTGTTYEQYF
TGCGCCAGCAGTACAGGGACTACCTACGAGCAGTACTTC
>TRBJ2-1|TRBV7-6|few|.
CASSLYPLDEQFF
TGTGCCAGCAGCCTCTACCCCTTGGATGAGCAGTTCTTC
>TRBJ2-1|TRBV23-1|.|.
CASSQSWPCGPGSYNEQFF
TGCGCCAGCAGTCAATCGTGGCCTTGCGGGCCCGGATCCTACAATGAGCAGTTCTTC
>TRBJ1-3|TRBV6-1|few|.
CASSLNSGNTIYF
TGTGCCAGCAGCCTCAACTCTGGAAACACCATATATTTT
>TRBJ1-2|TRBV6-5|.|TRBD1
CASSYIGGGSNYGYTF
TGTGCCAGCAGTTACATAGGAGGGGGCTCTAACTATGGCTACACCTTC
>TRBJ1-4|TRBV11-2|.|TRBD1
CASSRQGTGATNEKLFF
TGTGCCAGCAGCCGACAGGGGACCGGTGCAACTAATGAAAAACTGTTTTTT
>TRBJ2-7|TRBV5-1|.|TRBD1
CASSLYRTGNVQYF
TGCGCCAGCAGCTTGTATCGGACAGGGAACGTGCAGTACTTC
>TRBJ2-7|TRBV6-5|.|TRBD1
CASRPDRAYEQYF
TGTGCCAGCAGGCCCGACAGGGCCTACGAGCAGTACTTC
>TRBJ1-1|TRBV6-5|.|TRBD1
CASRPTGGNTEAFF
TGTGCCAGCAGACCGACAGGGGGCAATACTGAAGCTTTCTTT
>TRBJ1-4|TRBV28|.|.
CASSFATGRQLFF
TGTGCCAGCAGTTTCGCCACTGGGAGACAACTGTTTTTT
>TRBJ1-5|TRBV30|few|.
CAWSRGNSNQPQHF
TGTGCCTGGAGTAGAGGGAACAGCAATCAGCCCCAGCATTTT
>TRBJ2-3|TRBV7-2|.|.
CASTPPPLYTDTQYF
TGTGCCAGCACCCCGCCTCCCCTCTACACAGATACGCAGTATTTT
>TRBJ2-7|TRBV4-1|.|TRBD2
CASSQDLERGIGEQYF
TGCGCCAGCAGCCAAGATTTGGAGCGGGGAATCGGCGAGCAGTACTTC
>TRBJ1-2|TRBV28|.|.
CASSNPRGGNGYTF
TGTGCCAGCAGTAACCCGCGGGGGGGGAATGGCTACACCTTC
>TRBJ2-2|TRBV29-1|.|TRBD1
CSAGDRNNVGELFF
TGCAGCGCCGGGGACAGGAACAACGTTGGGGAGCTGTTTTTT
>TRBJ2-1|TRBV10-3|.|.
CAISESILGGSDNEQFF
TGTGCCATCAGTGAGTCGATCTTGGGGGGTTCCGACAATGAGCAGTTCTTC
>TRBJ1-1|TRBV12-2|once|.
CASRLVGGLNTEAFF
TGTGCAAGTCGCTTAGTAGGGGGGTTGAACACTGAAGCTTTCTTT
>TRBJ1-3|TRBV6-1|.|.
CASRDPTFVNTIYF
TGTGCCAGCAGAGATCCTACTTTTGTAAACACCATATATTTT
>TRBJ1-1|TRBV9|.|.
CASSVGGATEAFF
TGTGCCAGCAGCGTCGGGGGGGCGACTGAAGCTTTCTTT
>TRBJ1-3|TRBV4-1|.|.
CASSAWGTGPGNTIYF
TGCGCCAGCAGCGCTTGGGGTACGGGCCCTGGAAACACCATATATTTT
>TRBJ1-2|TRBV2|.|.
CASPDWNYGYTF
TGTGCCAGCCCCGACTGGAACTATGGCTACACCTTC
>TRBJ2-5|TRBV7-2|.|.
CASSSQETQYF
TGTGCCAGCAGCTCTCAAGAGACCCAGTACTTC
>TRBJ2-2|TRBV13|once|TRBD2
CASRTFLAGSNTGELFF
TGTGCCAGCAGAACTTTTCTAGCGGGGTCGAACACCGGGGAGCTGTTTTTT
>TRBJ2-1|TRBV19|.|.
CASRLSGTGTFSYNEQFF
TGTGCCAGTAGACTTTCCGGGACCGGGACTTTTTCCTACAATGAGCAGTTCTTC
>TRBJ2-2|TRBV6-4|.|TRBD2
CASSPLAGVKELFF
TGTGCCAGCAGCCCACTAGCGGGGGTTAAGGAGCTGTTTTTT
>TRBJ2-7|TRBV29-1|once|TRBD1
CSVWTGSHEQYF
TGCAGCGTTTGGACAGGGAGCCACGAGCAGTACTTC
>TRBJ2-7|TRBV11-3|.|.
CASSLGLGVSYEQYF
TGTGCCAGCAGCTTAGGTTTGGGGGTTTCCTACGAGCAGTACTTC
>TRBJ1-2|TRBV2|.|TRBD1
CALTEAGGNYGYTF
TGTGCCCTTACTGAGGCAGGGGGGAACTATGGCTACACCTTC
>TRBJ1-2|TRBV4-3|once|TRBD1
CASSPKARGRHYGYTF
TGCGCCAGCAGCCCCAAAGCCAGGGGGCGTCACTATGGCTACACCTTC
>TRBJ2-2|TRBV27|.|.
CASSLGGGGRRNTGELFF
TGTGCCAGCAGTTTAGGGGGTGGGGGGCGAAGGAACACCGGGGAGCTGTTTTTT
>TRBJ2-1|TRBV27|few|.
CASSGSADNEQFF
TGTGCCAGCAGTGGCAGCGCCGACAATGAGCAGTTCTTC
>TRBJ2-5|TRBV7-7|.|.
CASSPTVHQETQYF
TGTGCTAGCAGCCCCACAGTACACCAAGAGACCCAGTACTTC